This TCR beta chain was documented in a study of cytomegalovirus exposure and HLA in healthy donors. Study findings and constraints: For cytomegalovirus status, the classifier reportedly gave diagnoses with high specificity and sensitivity. In a later analysis, V- and J-gene trimming of beta chains associated with a DCLRE1C missense variant, replicated independently.

There are a few counts of this clone. What it binds is unknown. In the PCR, 60 Vbeta and 13 Jbeta primers were used. TCRdb's copy holds only in-frame clones and misses some; the assay was immunoSEQ multiplex PCR. The table records tens of thousands of clones, approximately 64% of them present only once. There are 15 residues in the CDR3. The junction had 6 bases not matched to a gene; V was cut back by 4 bases and J by 4 bases. Germline-derived CDR1 and CDR2 are SGHRS and YFSETQ. The rearrangement joins TRBV5-1 to TRBJ2-3, with 10 bases lining up with TRBD1. The receptor was isolated from a boy aged 10-17 years in good health and CMV-seropositive. The sample taken for sequencing was PBMCs. CDR3 sequence (DNA): TGCGCCAGCAGCCAGACAGGGGGCATTCCAGATACGCAGTATTTT. It specifies CASSQTGGIPDTQYF.